These T cell receptor beta chains were read from a single sample in a study of early T cells in non-severe SARS-CoV-2 infection. TCRdb processed the 5' RACE reads anew with MiXCR; each CDR3 protein has one entry. The sample lists 68,000 or so distinct CDR3 sequences, more than 9% occurring once. The sample comprised whole blood. The source of these receptors is an adult who was a healthcare worker with PCR-confirmed SARS-CoV-2 infection or an uninfected control (not recorded which). Each CDR3 is given with its conserved first and last residue. D genes are given only for firm matches. The size of a clone is reported for some rows only, either as once, few or many, or as a class for expanded clones.

cdr3_length d_call clone_size j_call v_call cdr3_nt cdr3_aa
15 . . TRBJ2-7 TRBV27 TGTGCCAGCAGCCTACTTGGGATTGAAGGGTACGAGCAGTACTTC CASSLLGIEGYEQYF
13 . . TRBJ2-6 TRBV6-1 TGTGCCAGCAGGGAGTACGGGGCCAACGTCCTGACTTTC CASREYGANVLTF
16 . many TRBJ2-6 TRBV5-6 TGTGCCAGCAGTAGACGCACAGGCTCTGGGGCCAACGTCCTGACTTTC CASSRRTGSGANVLTF
16 TRBD1 many TRBJ2-5 TRBV7-9 TGTGCCAGCAGTTCCCCTAGGACAGGCGAGAGAGAGACCCAGTACTTC CASSSPRTGERETQYF
16 TRBD2 many TRBJ2-3 TRBV10-3 TGTGCCATCAGCACTTGGGCTAGCGGGGGTGAAGATACGCAGTATTTT CAISTWASGGEDTQYF
13 . . TRBJ1-2 TRBV6-5 TGTGCCAGCAGTTATTCCAACAGGGTTGGCTACACCTTC CASSYSNRVGYTF
14 . few TRBJ2-3 TRBV12-3/TRBV12-4 TGTGCCAGCAGTTTAGGGCAGGGGATAGATACGCAGTATTTT CASSLGQGIDTQYF
15 TRBD2 . TRBJ2-3 TRBV7-9 TGTGCCAGCAGCTTTAGCGGGGGGGCCATGGATACGCAGTATTTT CASSFSGGAMDTQYF
12 . . TRBJ1-1 TRBV20-1 TGCAGTGCCCGGGGAGGGGTTACTGAAGCTTTCTTT CSARGGVTEAFF
15 TRBD1 few TRBJ2-5 TRBV6-5 TGTGCCAGCAGTCCATCCCCGACAGGGCAAGAGACCCAGTACTTC CASSPSPTGQETQYF
11 TRBD2 many TRBJ2-7 TRBV20-1 TGCAGTGCCGGGGGGTATGACGAGCAGTACTTC CSAGGYDEQYF
15 . few TRBJ1-4 TRBV29-1 TGCAGCGTTATCCTGTTGGGGGGCTGGGATGAAAAACTGTTTTTT CSVILLGGWDEKLFF
12 . . TRBJ2-3 TRBV20-1 TGCAGTGCTGGGAGGCCAGTTGGAGCGCAGTATTTT CSAGRPVGAQYF
14 . many TRBJ1-1 TRBV20-1 TGCAGTGCTAGAGATCGAGGACACCGAGGAAAGGCTTTCTTT CSARDRGHRGKAFF
13 . . TRBJ2-7 TRBV13 TGTGCCAGCAGCTTAGCGGACAGCTACGAGCAGTACTTC CASSLADSYEQYF
13 . many TRBJ2-7 TRBV29-1 TGCAGCGTTGAGCGAGACAGGCCCTACGAGCAGTACTTC CSVERDRPYEQYF
15 . . TRBJ1-2 TRBV10-3 TGTGCCATCAGTCCCGACGCGGGGGCCGTATGGGGCTACACCTTC CAISPDAGAVWGYTF
12 . . TRBJ1-1 TRBV11-2 TGTGCCAGCAGGGGAGGCGAGGCCAGGGCTTTCTTT CASRGGEARAFF
15 . . TRBJ2-5 TRBV23-1 TGCGCCAGCAGCCCCCCGGGCGGCAAGGGGGAGACCCAGTACTTC CASSPPGGKGETQYF
14 TRBD1 few TRBJ1-5 TRBV6-5 TGTGCCAGCAGGATTGGACAGGGCAATCAGCCCCAGCATTTT CASRIGQGNQPQHF
14 . few TRBJ2-3 TRBV20-1 TGCAGTGCCAGGAGACAGCCCAACACAGATACGCAGTATTTT CSARRQPNTDTQYF
11 . medium-sized TRBJ1-1 TRBV6-5 TGTGCCAGCAGTTACTATACTGAAGCTTTCTTT CASSYYTEAFF
13 . many TRBJ2-5 TRBV6-6 TGTGCCAGCAAGGGTGAAATACAAGAGACCCAGTACTTC CASKGEIQETQYF
14 . many TRBJ1-5 TRBV7-8 TGTGCCAGCAGCTTGACAGAGAATGCTCAGCCCCAGCATTTT CASSLTENAQPQHF
19 . few TRBJ1-5 TRBV6-1 TGTGCCAGCAGTGAAGCCCCAGGCAGGGACTCGCCAAGCAATCAGCCCCAGCATTTT CASSEAPGRDSPSNQPQHF
14 TRBD1 few TRBJ1-2 TRBV6-5 TGTGCCAGCAGACAGGGGGCGACTAACTATGGCTACACCTTC CASRQGATNYGYTF
12 . few TRBJ1-1 TRBV6-1 TGTGCCAGCAGTGAACATTCAGACAAAGCTTTCTTT CASSEHSDKAFF
15 TRBD1 few TRBJ2-1 TRBV24-1 TGTGCCACCAGTGACCCTCGGGACAGGGGGCTTGAGCAGTTCTTC CATSDPRDRGLEQFF
15 . many TRBJ1-4 TRBV11-2 TGTGCCAGCAGCTTAGACGGGACCCGTAATGAAAAACTGTTTTTT CASSLDGTRNEKLFF
14 . few TRBJ2-1 TRBV29-1 TGCAGCGTTAGCGGGTCGGTCAGCTACAATGAGCAGTTCTTC CSVSGSVSYNEQFF
13 . . TRBJ1-2 TRBV6-5 TGTGCCAGCAGTTACGACAGAATCTATGGCTACACCTTC CASSYDRIYGYTF
15 TRBD1 many TRBJ1-1 TRBV2 TGTGCCAGCAGTTCCGCCCTCCGGGACAGGGACGTAGCTTTCTTT CASSSALRDRDVAFF
16 . few TRBJ2-1 TRBV12-3/TRBV12-4 TGTGCCAGCAGCCCAAGGGGGGGAAGACCGACAAGTGAGCAGTTCTTC CASSPRGGRPTSEQFF
16 TRBD2 . TRBJ2-3 TRBV7-6 TGTGCCAGCAGCCTTGGAGCCGGGAGGCCGACAGATACGCAGTATTTT CASSLGAGRPTDTQYF
11 . . TRBJ2-1 TRBV6-2/TRBV6-3 TGTGCCAGCAGTTCCCCTTCGACGGAGTTCTTC CASSSPSTEFF
18 TRBD1 few TRBJ1-3 TRBV11-2 TGTGCCAGCAGTCACCTGGGGGCGACAGGGCTATCTGGAAACACCATATATTTT CASSHLGATGLSGNTIYF
13 . many TRBJ1-1 TRBV30 TGTGCCTGGGAGGCGGGCAGGGACGCTGAAGCTTTCTTT CAWEAGRDAEAFF
12 . few TRBJ2-5 TRBV29-1 TGCAGCGTTGAAGATCCCCAGACGACCCAGTACTTC CSVEDPQTTQYF
13 . few TRBJ2-1 TRBV6-5 TGTGCCAGCAGTTCTGGGAGGTACAATGAGCAGTTCTTC CASSSGRYNEQFF
12 . . TRBJ2-7 TRBV5-6 TGTACCAGCAGAGGAGGGACCTACGAGCAGTACTTC CTSRGGTYEQYF
16 . . TRBJ1-1 TRBV27 TGTGCCAGCAGCAGAGCACTTAGCCCTATGAACACTGAAGCTTTCTTT CASSRALSPMNTEAFF
16 TRBD1 . TRBJ1-6 TRBV6-5 TGTGCCAGCAGAACGGCCGGGACAGGGGCTAATTCACCCCTCCACTTT CASRTAGTGANSPLHF
15 TRBD1 . TRBJ2-7 TRBV19 TGTGCCAGTAGTATAACAGGGGCCAGGTCCTACGAGCAGTACTTC CASSITGARSYEQYF
17 . . TRBJ2-2 TRBV6-6 TGTGCCAGCAGTTACAGTCCGGCGGGGCGCAACACCGGGGAGCTGTTTTTT CASSYSPAGRNTGELFF
16 . few TRBJ2-3 TRBV12-3/TRBV12-4 TGTGCCAGCACACAAAGGAGGGGGGGGCGCACAGATACGCAGTATTTT CASTQRRGGRTDTQYF
12 . few TRBJ2-7 TRBV29-1 TGCAGCGTCCGGGACAACTCCTACGAGCAGTACTTC CSVRDNSYEQYF
13 . many TRBJ2-3 TRBV20-1 TGCAGTGCTAGATCCCCCCCTACAGATACGCAGTATTTT CSARSPPTDTQYF
15 . few TRBJ2-1 TRBV5-6 TGTGCCAGCAGCTTGGGGGGGTCCTACTACAATGAGCAGTTCTTC CASSLGGSYYNEQFF